The next 21 T cell receptor beta chains were all read from a single sample in a study of response to subunit inactivated influenza vaccine. From the RT-PCR reads, TCRdb called clonotypes with MiXCR, one entry per CDR3 protein. The sample lists 550,000 to 600,000 distinct CDR3 sequences, 10% to 15% occurring once. The specimen comprised PBMCs from blood, sampled on the day of vaccination. Source of these receptors: a man between 50 and 59 years old who received an inactivated influenza vaccine.

This clonotype was detected many times. The V call is TRBV5-1, the J call TRBJ2-1, with D possibly matching TRBD1 (5 bases). The CDR3 spans 12 residues. V lost 5 bases and J lost 9, with 12 bases in between. Per the germline V gene, CDR1 is SGHRS and CDR2 is YFSETQ. CDR3 nucleotides: TGCGCCAGCAGTACAGACAGTAGTGAGCAGTTCTTC. Its protein product is CASSTDSSEQFF.

Only a few counts were recorded for this clonotype. This chain uses TRBV7-6 with TRBJ2-7; TRBD1 agrees at 9 bases. V gave up 1 base and J gave up 4 bases; unmatched junction bases: 8. The CDR3 extends over 16 amino acids. CDR1 is SGHVS and CDR2 is FNYEAQ in the germline V gene. CDR3 in DNA: TGTGCCAGCAGCTTAGGTGACAGGGGGTTTCGGTACGAGCAGTACTTC. Its protein product is CASSLGDRGFRYEQYF.

In this sample, this clonotype turned up a few times. V usage is TRBV5-1 and J usage is TRBJ1-2; 10 bases are a match to TRBD1. Trimming removed 0 bases from V and 8 bases from J; junction bases left unmatched: 10. The CDR3 is made up of 16 amino acids. Per germline, CDR1 SGHRS and CDR2 YFSETQ. The CDR3 here is CASSLDTTGGNRGYTF. Here the CDR3 DNA reads TGCGCCAGCAGCTTGGATACGACAGGGGGCAATAGGGGCTACACCTTC. Combining the CDR3 with reference TRBV5-1 and TRBJ1-2 gives the whole variable domain KAGVTQTPRYLIKTRGQQVTLSCSPISGHRSVSWYQQTPGQGLQFLFEYFSETQRNKGNFPGRFSGRQFSNSRSEMNVSTLELGDSALYLCASSLDTTGGNRGYTFGSGTRLTVV.

This clonotype occurred a few times. The chain has TRBV12-3 or TRBV12-4 and TRBJ2-5; D perhaps matches TRBD1 (5 bases). Trimming left V 6 bases short and J 5 bases short, with 13 bases between. The CDR3 sequence is 13 residues long. CDR3 loop: CASSYRPPETQYF. The CDR3 nucleotides read TGTGCCAGCAGCTACAGGCCCCCGGAGACCCAGTACTTC.

This clonotype showed up just a few times. The chain has TRBV3-1 and TRBJ1-3, with D unclear. Germline V lookup: CDR1 LGHDT, CDR2 YNNKEL (reference sequence). The germline V and J ends were trimmed by 1 base and 0 bases, with 7 bases remaining between them. The CDR3 length is 15 residues. In DNA form, the CDR3 reads TGTGCCAGCAGCCAAGCGCGGCTCTCTGGAAACACCATATATTTT. Translated, it gives CASSQARLSGNTIYF.

V is TRBV4-1 and J is TRBJ2-3, with D perhaps assigned TRBD1 or TRBD2 (5 bases each). Trimming took off 0 bases at V and 2 bases at J, with 27 bases between the two ends. Germline V gives CDR1 MGHRA, CDR2 YSYEKL. There are 21 residues in the CDR3. The CDR3 DNA reads TGCGCCAGCAGCCAAGAAGTGAGGGTAGGGCGGATAGGGGAAGTCACAGATACGCAGTATTTT. This translates into CASSQEVRVGRIGEVTDTQYF.

This clonotype was seen only a few times. CDR3 bases: TGCAGCGTTGAGTCGGGGGGAAGCAATCAGCCCCAGCATTTT. It translates to CSVESGGSNQPQHF. The chain carries TRBV29-1 and TRBJ1-5, with D possibly being TRBD1 (5 bases). CDR1 SQVTM and CDR2 ANQGSEA come from the germline V gene. The CDR3 is 14 residues long. V was clipped by 3 bases and J by 1 base, with 10 bases between them. Using reference TRBV29-1 and TRBJ1-5 for the parts outside the CDR3, the full variable domain is SAVISQKPSRDICQRGTSLTIQCQVDSQVTMMFWYRQQPGQSLTLIATANQGSEATYESGFVIDKFPISRPNLTFSTLTVSNMSPEDSSIYLCSVESGGSNQPQHFGDGTRLSIL.

This chain connects TRBV28 to TRBJ2-7; the match to TRBD2 covers 8 bases. The CDR3 runs to 16 residues. Germline CDR1 is MDHEN and CDR2 is SYDVKM. After removal of 4 bases from V and 2 bases from J, the junction contained 10 bases not matched to a gene. CDR3 nucleotides: TGTGCCAGCAGTTCCGTAAGGGCGGGGGGCACCTACGAGCAGTACTTC. Translation: CASSSVRAGGTYEQYF.

This chain connects TRBV7-9 to TRBJ1-5, with D possibly TRBD1 on 5 matching bases. The germline V and J ends were trimmed by 5 bases and 2 bases, with 13 bases remaining between them. CDR1 is SEHNR and CDR2 is FQNEAQ in the germline V gene (reference sequence). This CDR3 has 15 amino acids. CDR3 protein: CASSQGGIGNQPQHF. DNA of the CDR3: TGTGCCAGCAGCCAGGGAGGGATAGGCAATCAGCCCCAGCATTTT.

This clonotype was seen at least ten times. The rearrangement joins TRBV29-1 to TRBJ2-1; possibly TRBD1 or TRBD2 for D (5 bases each). V gave up 4 bases and J gave up 8 bases, with 15 bases separating them. This CDR3 has 13 amino acids. Germline CDR1 SQVTM, CDR2 ANQGSEA. CDR3 region: CSVGGNSFDEQFF. In DNA, the CDR3 is TGCAGCGTTGGGGGGAACTCGTTCGATGAGCAGTTCTTC.

This clonotype occurred a few times. V gene TRBV5-1 combines with J gene TRBJ1-6, with TRBD1 identical over 7 bases. Germline V gene sequence: CDR1 SGHRS, CDR2 YFSETQ. Trimming took 4 bases from V and 8 from J; bases not matched to a gene: 9. The CDR3 loop spans 15 amino acids. The CDR3 protein is CASSTGQAGYSPLHF. CDR3 coding DNA: TGCGCCAGCAGCACCGGACAGGCGGGGTATTCACCCCTCCACTTT.

Regarding this clonotype: A much bigger clone sits one base away, suggesting this may be a read error. This chain connects TRBV5-1 to TRBJ2-7; tentative D call: TRBD2 (6 bases). Germline V lookup: CDR1 SGHRS, CDR2 YFSETQ. The CDR3 sequence is 15 residues long. With 0 bases removed from V and 5 bases from J, the gap between germline ends came to 15 bases. The CDR3 DNA is TGCGCCAGCAGCTTGGATGGTACTAGCCGGCACGAGCAGTACTTC. It is translated as CASSLDGTSRHEQYF. Full variable domain (remainder filled in from reference TRBV5-1 and TRBJ2-7): KAGVTQTPRYLIKTRGQQVTLSCSPISGHRSVSWYQQTPGQGLQFLFEYFSETQRNKGNFPGRFSGRQFSNSRSEMNVSTLELGDSALYLCASSLDGTSRHEQYFGPGTRLTVT.

This clonotype appeared a few times. J is TRBJ1-2 and V is TRBV16; tentatively, D is TRBD1 (5 bases). The CDR3 totals 16 residues. The germline gives CDR1 KGHSY, CDR2 FQNENV. Deletions cut 4 bases from V and 7 bases from J, with 22 bases between. The CDR3 is CASSLGGWARSSGYTF. Here the CDR3 DNA reads TGTGCCAGCAGCCTCGGGGGATGGGCCCGATCCTCTGGCTACACCTTC.

The genes are TRBV12-3 or TRBV12-4 and TRBJ2-5; TRBD1 matches 10 bases. This CDR3 is 14 amino acids long. J gave up 5 bases and V 6 bases, and 6 bases lay outside the gene matches. Here the CDR3 reads CASSRDRGLETQYF. CDR3 DNA: TGTGCCAGCAGCCGGGACAGGGGATTGGAGACCCAGTACTTC.

This clonotype was observed many times. This chain uses TRBV7-2 with TRBJ2-2; D ambiguous. The CDR3 runs to 13 residues. V lost 5 bases and J 4 bases, leaving 8 bases between the germline ends. Germline lookup yields CDR1 SGHTA and CDR2 FQGNSA. CDR3 amino acids: CASSPTRTGELFF. The CDR3 DNA reads as TGTGCCAGCAGCCCGACCCGCACCGGGGAGCTGTTTTTT.

The V gene is TRBV5-1, the J gene TRBJ2-1, with D possibly TRBD2 on 5 matching bases. The CDR3 contains 16 residues. The germline CDR1 and CDR2 sequences are SGHRS and YFSETQ. Trimming cost V 1 base and J 6 bases, with 17 bases left between them. The DNA of the CDR3 is TGCGCCAGCAGCTTGAACATCGGGGATGTGGGCAATGAGCAGTTCTTC. This encodes CASSLNIGDVGNEQFF.

This clonotype was detected a few times. J is TRBJ2-7 and V is TRBV7-8; TRBD2 might be the D (6 bases). V gave up 1 base and J gave up 2 bases, with 12 bases separating them. This CDR3 has 15 amino acids. In germline, CDR1 is SGHVS, CDR2 FQNEAQ. CDR3: CASSLVTRGTYEQYF. The DNA for the CDR3 is TGTGCCAGCAGCTTAGTTACGCGGGGCACCTACGAGCAGTACTTC.

V is TRBV7-7 and J is TRBJ2-2, with D perhaps being TRBD1 or TRBD2 (6 bases each). This CDR3 comprises 16 residues. Trimming stripped 5 bases from V and 6 bases from J, with 19 bases between. Germline V gives CDR1 SSHAT, CDR2 FNYEAQ (reference sequence). In nucleotides, the CDR3 is TGTGCCAGCAGCCTTAACGGAGGGGGAGTGGCCGGGGAGCTGTTTTTT. It codes for CASSLNGGGVAGELFF.

This clonotype was detected only a few times. The chain has TRBV6-2 or TRBV6-3 and TRBJ1-5, with 7 bases matching TRBD1. From germline, CDR1 is MNHEY and CDR2 SVGEGT. CDR3 length equals 15 residues. V trimming: 6 bases; J trimming: 6 bases; junction bases outside the gene matches: 11. The CDR3 loop reads CASSRTSGGSQPQHF. The CDR3 DNA sequence: TGTGCCAGCAGCCGAACCTCAGGGGGAAGTCAGCCCCAGCATTTT.

The V call is TRBV20-1, the J call TRBJ2-1, with 8 bases lining up with TRBD2. Germline-derived CDR1 and CDR2 are DFQATT and SNEGSKA (reference sequence). The ends lost 1 base at V and 4 bases at J; junction bases unmatched: 15. The CDR3 sequence is 18 residues long. Written as DNA, the CDR3 is TGCAGTGCTAGAGGGCGAAAGCGGGGGCCCTTAATATACAATGAGCAGTTCTTC. Translating it yields CSARGRKRGPLIYNEQFF.

This clonotype was seen many times. The V and J genes are TRBV6-1 and TRBJ2-2; 7 bases are a match to TRBD2. V lost 11 bases and J lost 4; bases outside the gene matches: 7. The CDR3 runs to 13 residues. Germline lookup yields CDR1 MNHNS and CDR2 SASEGT. The CDR3 nucleotides read TGTGCCGCCGGGCGGGAGTTCACCGGGGAGCTGTTTTTT. Its protein product is CAAGREFTGELFF.